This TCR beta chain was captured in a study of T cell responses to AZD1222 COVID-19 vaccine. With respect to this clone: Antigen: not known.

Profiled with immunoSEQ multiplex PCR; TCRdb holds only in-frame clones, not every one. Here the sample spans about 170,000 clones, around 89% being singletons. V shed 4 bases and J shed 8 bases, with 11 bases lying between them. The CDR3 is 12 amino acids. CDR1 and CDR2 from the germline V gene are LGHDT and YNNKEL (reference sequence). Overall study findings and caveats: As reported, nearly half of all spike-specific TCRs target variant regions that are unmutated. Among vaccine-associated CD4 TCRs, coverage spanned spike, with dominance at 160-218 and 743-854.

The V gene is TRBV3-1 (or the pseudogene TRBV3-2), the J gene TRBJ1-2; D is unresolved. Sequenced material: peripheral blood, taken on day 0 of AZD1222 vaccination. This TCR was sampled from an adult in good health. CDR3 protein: CASSPPAGGYTF. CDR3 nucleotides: TGTGCCAGCAGCCCACCCGCGGGGGGCTACACCTTC.